Presented here are 24 T cell receptor beta chains from one specimen sequenced in a study of cytomegalovirus exposure and HLA in healthy donors. PCR was performed using 60 Vbeta and 13 Jbeta primers. The protocol was immunoSEQ multiplex PCR, while the TCRdb copy is restricted to in-frame clones and leaves out a portion. The sample includes approximately 92,000 clones, roughly 70% of them seen just once. Material for sequencing was PBMCs. The receptors stem from a man over 45 in good health and CMV-seronegative.

The genes are TRBV7-2 and TRBJ1-1, with 10 bases identical to TRBD1. In germline, CDR1 is SGHTA, CDR2 FQGNSA. Trimming removed 7 bases from V and 4 bases from J; junction bases left unmatched: 6. The CDR3 is made up of 14 amino acids. The CDR3 DNA reads TGTGCCAGCATGCTGGGGACAGGGGTCACTGAAGCTTTCTTT. Protein product: CASMLGTGVTEAFF.

The chain carries TRBV2 and TRBJ2-3, with TRBD2 matching 10 bases. CDR1 and CDR2 (germline): SNHLY, FYNNEI. The CDR3 loop spans 14 amino acids. Trimming took 8 bases from V and 2 from J; bases not matched to a gene: 4. CDR3 in amino acids: CASALAGVTDTQYF. CDR3 coding DNA: TGTGCCAGCGCCCTAGCGGGGGTCACAGATACGCAGTATTTT.

The chain employs TRBV7-2 and TRBJ2-7; 10 bases agree with TRBD2. The germline CDR1 and CDR2 sequences are SGHTA and FQGNSA. V was clipped by 3 bases and J by 4 bases; unmatched bases: 6. There are 15 residues in the CDR3. CDR3 protein: CASSFKLAGRYEQYF. The CDR3 DNA reads as TGTGCCAGCAGCTTCAAACTAGCGGGGAGATACGAGCAGTACTTC.

This sequence joins TRBV2 and TRBJ2-2; 8 nucleotides agree with TRBD2. The CDR3 contains 15 residues. The V and J ends lost 7 bases and 4 bases, in that order; junction bases with no gene match: 8. Germline V gene lookup returns CDR1 SNHLY and CDR2 FYNNEI. In nucleotides, the CDR3 is TGTGCCAGCATTGTATTAGCGGGATCCACCGGGGAGCTGTTTTTT. This sequence encodes CASIVLAGSTGELFF. The full variable domain, with the rest looked up from reference TRBV2 and TRBJ2-2, is EPEVTQTPSHQVTQMGQEVILRCVPISNHLYFYWYRQILGQKVEFLVSFYNNEISEKSEIFDDQFSVERPDGSNFTLKIRSTKLEDSAMYFCASIVLAGSTGELFFGEGSRLTVL.

The J gene is TRBJ1-1, the V gene TRBV30; tentatively, D is TRBD1 (6 bases). V lost 8 bases and J lost 0, with 16 bases in between. Per the germline V gene, CDR1 is GTSNPN and CDR2 is SVGIG (reference sequence). The CDR3 has 14 residues. This CDR3 is CARGGPNMNTEAFF. The CDR3 DNA reads TGTGCCCGCGGGGGGCCTAATATGAACACTGAAGCTTTCTTT.

A few counts support this clone. The J gene is TRBJ2-1, the V gene TRBV4-1, with D uncertain. CDR1 MGHRA and CDR2 YSYEKL come from the germline V gene. The V gene lost 4 bases and the J gene lost 6 bases, with 22 bases spanning the gap. The CDR3 contains 17 residues. The CDR3 here is CASSRGGIILLGNEQFF. For the CDR3, the DNA is TGCGCCAGCAGCCGAGGTGGTATTATCTTACTTGGCAATGAGCAGTTCTTC.

This clone was observed a few times. The chain carries TRBV5-6 and TRBJ2-3; 11 bases agree with TRBD1. CDR1 is SGHDT, CDR2 YYEEEE, per germline. The CDR3 covers 15 residues. The V gene end was trimmed by 0 bases and the J gene end by 11 bases; junction bases not matched to a gene: 8. CDR3: CASSLGDRGLIVQYF. The CDR3 DNA reads TGTGCCAGCAGCTTGGGGGACAGGGGGTTAATCGTGCAGTATTTT. Filled out from reference TRBV5-6 and TRBJ2-3, the complete variable domain reads DAGVTQSPTHLIKTRGQQVTLRCSPKSGHDTVSWYQQALGQGPQFIFQYYEEEERQRGNFPDRFSGHQFPNYSSELNVNALLLGDSALYLCASSLGDRGLIVQYFGPGTRLTVL.

The genes are TRBV28 and TRBJ1-3, with D maybe TRBD1 (5 bases). CDR1 is MDHEN, CDR2 SYDVKM, per germline. The CDR3 has 19 residues. Trimming left V 3 bases short and J 1 base short, with 22 bases between. CDR3 DNA: TGTGCCAGCAGTTTCCAGGGTGGGCTACCTTCCTCATCTGGAAACACCATATATTTT. It codes for CASSFQGGLPSSSGNTIYF.

This clone came up a few times. The chain couples TRBV14 to TRBJ2-7; maybe TRBD2 (7 bases). Germline CDR1 is SGHDN and CDR2 is FVKESK. The CDR3 spans 12 residues. Trimming cost V 7 bases and J 3 bases, with 10 bases left between them. In DNA, the CDR3 is TGTGCCAGCACGGGGGGCAGCTACGAGCAGTACTTC. Translating it yields CASTGGSYEQYF. The variable domain in full, with the rest retrieved from reference TRBV14 and TRBJ2-7, is EAGVTQFPSHSVIEKGQTVTLRCDPISGHDNLYWYRRVMGKEIKFLLHFVKESKQDESGMPNNRFLAERTGGTYSTLKVQPAELEDSGVYFCASTGGSYEQYFGPGTRLTVT.

The V and J genes are TRBV5-6 and TRBJ1-6; D call uncertain. With 0 bases removed from V and 0 bases from J, the gap between germline ends came to 10 bases. The CDR3 sequence is 17 residues long. Germline V gene lookup returns CDR1 SGHDT and CDR2 YYEEEE. In DNA, the CDR3 is TGTGCCAGCAGCTTGGTAGGGCGGGGCTCCTATAATTCACCCCTCCACTTT. Amino acids: CASSLVGRGSYNSPLHF.

This clone appeared once. This chain joins TRBV5-4 and TRBJ2-6, with 7 bases aligning to TRBD1. Looked up from germline, CDR1 is SGHNT and CDR2 is YYREEE (reference sequence). There are 17 residues in the CDR3. Germline trimming cut 4 bases from V and 0 bases from J; bases unmatched to any gene: 7. CDR3 bases: TGTGCCAGCAGCCCCGGGACAGCACTCTCTGGGGCCAACGTCCTGACTTTC. Translating gives CASSPGTALSGANVLTF.

The chain uses TRBV6-1 and TRBJ2-7, with 7 bases matching TRBD1. This CDR3 has 12 amino acids. Losses at the gene ends were 7 bases for V and 8 bases for J; bases not matched to a gene: 8. In germline, CDR1 is MNHNS, CDR2 SASEGT. The DNA for the CDR3 is TGTGCCAGCACCCCGAGGGGACAGAAGCAGTACGTC. Its translation: CASTPRGQKQYV.

In its sample, this clone was seen a few times. The chain is built from TRBV29-1 and TRBJ1-2; D might be TRBD1 (5 bases). V gave up 5 bases and J gave up 3 bases, with 16 bases separating them. This CDR3 has 14 residues. Germline V gene sequence: CDR1 SQVTM, CDR2 ANQGSEA. This CDR3 reads CSVLEGPVDYGYTF. CDR3 nucleotide sequence: TGCAGCGTTTTGGAGGGGCCGGTGGACTATGGCTACACCTTC.

J is TRBJ2-7 and V is TRBV6-6; D is ambiguous. CDR1 MNHNY and CDR2 SVGAGI come from the germline V gene (reference sequence). There are 14 residues in the CDR3. With 6 bases removed from V and 1 base from J, the gap between germline ends came to 13 bases. CDR3 in amino acids: CASSWLGESYEQYF. The CDR3 DNA follows: TGTGCCAGCAGCTGGCTCGGAGAATCCTACGAGCAGTACTTC.

CDR3 loop: CASMSRGRGNQPQHF. CDR3 nucleotide sequence: TGTGCCAGTATGAGTAGGGGGCGCGGCAATCAGCCCCAGCATTTT. This chain uses TRBV19 with TRBJ1-5; 7 bases fit TRBD1. The CDR3 sequence is 15 residues long. Germline-derived CDR1 and CDR2 are LNHDA and SQIVND (reference sequence). The J segment lost 2 bases and the V segment lost 7 bases, leaving 8 bases of the junction unmatched.

The chain links TRBV5-1 to TRBJ2-3, with a weak D call TRBD1 (5 bases). Between the trimmed V and J ends, which lost 4 bases and 3 bases, there was a span of 21 bases. The germline gives CDR1 SGHRS, CDR2 YFSETQ. The CDR3 length is 17 residues. The CDR3 DNA reads as TGCGCCAGCAGCCCATTCCTTGGGGCAGACCGGACAGATACGCAGTATTTT. This sequence encodes CASSPFLGADRTDTQYF.

The V and J genes are TRBV20-1 and TRBJ2-5; D is uncertain. Germline V CDR1 and CDR2: DFQATT, SNEGSKA (reference sequence). CDR3 length: 10 amino acids. V was shortened by 3 bases and J by 9 bases, with 8 bases between the two germline ends. CDR3 DNA sequence: TGCAGTGCTAGTGTTTGGCCCCAGTACTTC. Encoded protein: CSASVWPQYF.

This clone was observed once. The chain recombines TRBV5-1 with TRBJ2-5; 7 nucleotides agree with TRBD1. Trimming at V came to 3 bases and at J to 4 bases, leaving 3 bases not matched to a gene. CDR1 is SGHRS, CDR2 YFSETQ, per germline. The CDR3 covers 13 residues. The CDR3 DNA is TGCGCCAGCAGCTCACAGGGGCGAGAGACCCAGTACTTC. It encodes CASSSQGRETQYF. Full variable domain (outside the CDR3, taken from reference TRBV5-1 and TRBJ2-5): KAGVTQTPRYLIKTRGQQVTLSCSPISGHRSVSWYQQTPGQGLQFLFEYFSETQRNKGNFPGRFSGRQFSNSRSEMNVSTLELGDSALYLCASSSQGRETQYFGPGTRLLVL.

This chain connects TRBV11-3 to TRBJ2-7, with 8 nucleotides matching TRBD1. Germline lookup yields CDR1 SGHNT and CDR2 YENEEA. The CDR3 contains 14 residues. V shed 5 bases and J 2 bases; nucleotides not matched to a gene: 5. In DNA form, the CDR3 reads TGTGCCAGCAGCGCCGGACAGGGAACCTACGAGCAGTACGTC. Its protein product is CASSAGQGTYEQYV.

This clone appeared a few times. This chain connects TRBV19 to TRBJ1-5; D gene unclear. Germline V gene data show CDR1 as LNHDA and CDR2 as SQIVND (reference sequence). This CDR3 has 15 residues. V lost 3 bases and J 4 bases, leaving 13 bases between the germline ends. The CDR3 region is CASSIGWAENQPQHF. CDR3 coding DNA: TGTGCCAGTAGTATTGGGTGGGCAGAAAATCAGCCCCAGCATTTT.

V and J are TRBV9 and TRBJ2-1, with unresolved D. V was trimmed by 0 bases and J by 2 bases, leaving 6 bases between them. CDR1 is SGDLS, CDR2 YYNGEE, per germline. The length of the CDR3 is 14 residues. CDR3 region: CASSVEPTYNEQFF. Here the CDR3 DNA reads TGTGCCAGCAGCGTAGAGCCCACCTACAATGAGCAGTTCTTC. Looking up the rest from reference TRBV9 and TRBJ2-1 gives the full variable domain: DSGVTQTPKHLITATGQRVTLRCSPRSGDLSVYWYQQSLDQGLQFLIQYYNGEERAKGNILERFSAQQFPDLHSELNLSSLELGDSALYFCASSVEPTYNEQFFGPGTRLTVL.

The rearrangement uses TRBV7-6 and TRBJ2-5, with TRBD1 matching 9 bases. V lost 2 bases to trimming and J lost 6 bases; unmatched junction nucleotides: 4. This CDR3 contains 14 residues. The germline gives CDR1 SGHVS, CDR2 FNYEAQ. The CDR3 nucleotides read TGTGCCAGCAGCTTAACAGGGGGCGAGAAGACCCAGTACTTC. This sequence encodes CASSLTGGEKTQYF.

This chain uses TRBV6-1 with TRBJ1-5, with 9 bases lining up with TRBD1. Germline assignment: CDR1 MNHNS and CDR2 SASEGT. The length of the CDR3 is 17 residues. With V trimmed by 3 bases and J by 3 bases, 9 bases remained unmatched. This CDR3 is CASSEGQGRGTNQPQHF. The CDR3 DNA reads TGTGCCAGCAGTGAGGGACAGGGAAGGGGTACCAATCAGCCCCAGCATTTT.

CDR3 protein: CASSSNRGREAFF. The CDR3 DNA reads TGCGCCAGCAGCTCAAACAGGGGGCGCGAGGCTTTCTTT. The chain recombines TRBV4-3 with TRBJ1-1; 9 nucleotides match TRBD1. This CDR3 has 13 amino acids. Germline trimming cut 5 bases from V and 11 bases from J; bases unmatched to any gene: 9. Looked up from germline, CDR1 is LGHNA and CDR2 is YSLEER.